Listed below are T cell receptor beta chains from one sample, sequenced in a study of CD8 T cells in ankylosing spondylitis. TCRdb re-called the 5' RACE reads with MiXCR, one entry per CDR3 protein. This table holds some 180,000 distinct CDR3 sequences, approximately 18% found once. Sequencing was performed on blood, either unsorted or a sorted T cell fraction (not recorded which). The receptors originated from a male donor aged 10-30 years with ankylosing spondylitis or in good health (not recorded which). The conserved cysteine and the conserved F or W are not part of the CDR3 here. The D gene is left open where the match is weak.

cdr3_aa j_call v_call d_call
SLPGRPYNEQF TRBJ2-1 TRBV20-1 .
ASSRRDKNTEAF TRBJ1-1 TRBV18 .
SAREWTGGFQETQY TRBJ2-5 TRBV20-1 TRBD1
ASSQETGGKGGEQF TRBJ2-1 TRBV3-1 TRBD1
ASSFAREGYGYT TRBJ1-2 TRBV7-6 .
ASSLRDTGPEAF TRBJ1-1 TRBV12-3/TRBV12-4 .
ASSSPSGSYEQY TRBJ2-7 TRBV6-2/TRBV6-3 TRBD2
SARQSGTPPYNEQF TRBJ2-1 TRBV20-1 .
ASSAGPVHEQF TRBJ2-1 TRBV2 .
ASNSGSYEQY TRBJ2-7 TRBV28 .
SVDTGQGARNIQY TRBJ2-4 TRBV29-1 TRBD1
ASGQGLNQPQH TRBJ1-5 TRBV6-2/TRBV6-3 .
SASGLAGGDEQF TRBJ2-1 TRBV20-1 TRBD2
SASDRVDTEAF TRBJ1-1 TRBV20-1 TRBD1
ASSQRLAREETQY TRBJ2-5 TRBV14 TRBD2
SARSGLAGGGSQETQY TRBJ2-5 TRBV20-1 TRBD2
ASRPGGAGWDEQF TRBJ2-1 TRBV2 .
ASGTSGSAGELF TRBJ2-2 TRBV12-3/TRBV12-4 TRBD2
ASSESGVGSDEQF TRBJ2-1 TRBV2 .
ASTSQTYNEQF TRBJ2-1 TRBV27 .
SATPWKGAYEQY TRBJ2-7 TRBV20-1 TRBD1
ASSLRTVANTGELF TRBJ2-2 TRBV5-1 .
ASRLQVNQPQH TRBJ1-5 TRBV6-5 .
ASSDRDRVANEQF TRBJ2-1 TRBV6-2/TRBV6-3 TRBD1
ASSPLPGQGAYEQY TRBJ2-7 TRBV7-9 TRBD1
ASSPPRGVRTAGGELF TRBJ2-2 TRBV7-9 .
ASSLSGPRRNEQF TRBJ2-1 TRBV7-9 .
ASSLVAGGNEQF TRBJ2-1 TRBV7-6 TRBD2
ASSTLTGGAKDTQY TRBJ2-3 TRBV7-8 TRBD1
SVRETSTDTQY TRBJ2-3 TRBV29-1 .
AISERGSYNEQF TRBJ2-1 TRBV10-3 .
ASSAGVGSGANVLT TRBJ2-6 TRBV7-8 .
ASSLAPGVQETQY TRBJ2-5 TRBV5-1 .
ASSLTGAFNEQF TRBJ2-1 TRBV7-6 TRBD1
ATSDLRAETYNEQF TRBJ2-1 TRBV24-1 .
ASRGTGSNQPQH TRBJ1-5 TRBV12-3/TRBV12-4 TRBD1
SAKSDPQF TRBJ2-1 TRBV29-1 .
SVDRRGGYQETQY TRBJ2-5 TRBV29-1 .
ASSPTGRRDRSSYNEQF TRBJ2-1 TRBV12-3/TRBV12-4 TRBD1
ASSPLRSGRAGELF TRBJ2-2 TRBV6-6 TRBD2
SAGVGGGGEAF TRBJ1-1 TRBV20-1 .
ASSFGTQETQY TRBJ2-5 TRBV11-2 .
ASSWGLAGGQGQETQY TRBJ2-5 TRBV5-1 TRBD2
ASSFAPSRGMNTEAF TRBJ1-1 TRBV12-3/TRBV12-4 .
ASNFGRGTEAF TRBJ1-1 TRBV10-1 .
ASRKGQMNTEAF TRBJ1-1 TRBV6-5 TRBD1
ASTTASYNSPLH TRBJ1-6 TRBV28 .
AIGTGGNYGYT TRBJ1-2 TRBV6-1 TRBD1
ASSPRQGQSGELF TRBJ2-2 TRBV4-1 TRBD1
ASSIDTGELF TRBJ2-2 TRBV7-3 .
ASSLDPTGQETQY TRBJ2-5 TRBV7-9 TRBD1
SAIWPTGELF TRBJ2-2 TRBV20-1 .